The source of this TCR beta chain is a study of PD-1 blockade in classical Hodgkin lymphoma. Some clones are missing from TCRdb's copy, which holds only in-frame ones; the method was immunoSEQ multiplex PCR. The table lists roughly 15,000 clones, 55% to 80% of them singletons. Each and every patient relapsed after autologous stem cell transplantation, and patients got differing brentuximab vedotin exposure. The CDR3 covers 21 residues. The genes are TRBV21-1 and TRBJ2-7; the DNA was not compared with TRBD1, the D call given in the table. TRBV21-1 counts as a pseudogene. The TCR was taken from a human donor with classical Hodgkin lymphoma. The sample was peripheral blood mononuclear cells (PBMCs), taken at baseline. The CDR3 loop reads CASSRPGQGVLCPKSSYEQYF. The DNA of the CDR3 is TGTGCCAGCAGCAGACCGGGACAGGGGGTGCTCTGCCCGAAGAGCTCCTACGAGCAGTACTTC.